Shown below are 24 T cell receptor beta chains from a single sample sequenced in a study of T cells in localized non-small cell lung cancer. Produced via immunoSEQ multiplex PCR; TCRdb's table is partial and in-frame only. This sample has approximately 100,000 clones, with around 90% found just once. The sequenced sample was PBMCs, obtained before any cancer treatment. The receptors were sampled from a woman aged 35 to 70 with stage II squamous cell lung carcinoma.

J is TRBJ2-1 and V is TRBV9; no clear D gene. V lost 2 bases to trimming and J lost 0 bases, with 12 bases between them. The CDR3 runs to 16 residues. The germline V gene has CDR1 SGDLS and CDR2 YYNGEE. In DNA form, the CDR3 reads TGTGCCAGCAGCGTTAAGGGCCCCCGCTCCTACAATGAGCAGTTCTTC. It translates to CASSVKGPRSYNEQFF.

The CDR3 loop reads CASSPPDQEPGEKLFF. In nucleotides, the CDR3 is TGCGCCAGCAGCCCCCCCGACCAGGAACCAGGGGAAAAACTGTTTTTT. This sequence joins TRBV4-1 and TRBJ1-4, with a tentative D call TRBD1 (5 bases). The CDR3 sequence is 16 residues long. Trimming stripped 4 bases from V and 8 bases from J, with 20 bases between. Germline assignment: CDR1 MGHRA and CDR2 YSYEKL.

This chain uses TRBV28 with TRBJ2-7; tentative D call: TRBD1 (5 bases). Germline V CDR1 and CDR2: MDHEN, SYDVKM. The V end was cut by 9 bases, the J end by 2 bases, with 20 bases between. The CDR3 has 15 amino acids. The CDR3 is CARNPRQYPPYEQYF. The CDR3 nucleotides are TGTGCCAGAAACCCAAGACAGTATCCACCCTACGAGCAGTACTTC.

V and J are TRBV4-2 and TRBJ2-1; 7 bases fit TRBD2. The CDR3 totals 15 residues. V shed 8 bases, J shed 8 bases, and the junction held 15 bases outside the gene matches. The germline V gene has CDR1 LGHNA and CDR2 YNFKEQ. This CDR3 is CASHSGAGVIDEQFF. The CDR3 bases are TGTGCCAGCCACTCCGGGGCGGGAGTCATCGATGAGCAGTTCTTC.

V gene TRBV28 combines with J gene TRBJ2-1; 9 bases match TRBD2. CDR3 length equals 15 residues. Germline lookup yields CDR1 MDHEN and CDR2 SYDVKM. After removal of 7 bases from V and 6 bases from J, the junction contained 10 bases not matched to a gene. The CDR3 nucleotides are TGTGCCAGCACCAAGAGCGGGAGGATGGCCAATGAGCAGTTCTTC. Translating gives CASTKSGRMANEQFF. The full variable domain, with the rest looked up from reference TRBV28 and TRBJ2-1, is DVKVTQSSRYLVKRTGEKVFLECVQDMDHENMFWYRQDPGLGLRLIYFSYDVKMKEKGDIPEGYSVSREKKERFSLILESASTNQTSMYLCASTKSGRMANEQFFGPGTRLTVL.

This sequence joins TRBV27 and TRBJ1-3; D gene unclear. Germline lookup yields CDR1 MNHEY and CDR2 SMNVEV (reference sequence). The CDR3 has 15 residues. V lost 6 bases to trimming and J lost 0 bases, with 12 bases between them. CDR3 sequence reads: CASRRTPGSGNTIYF. The CDR3 DNA sequence: TGTGCCAGCAGGAGGACCCCGGGCTCTGGAAACACCATATATTTT.

This rearrangement joins TRBV11-2 to TRBJ2-7; D is unresolved. Trimming took 3 bases from V and 3 from J, leaving 18 bases between them. Germline-derived CDR1 and CDR2 are SGHAT and FQNNGV. This CDR3 spans 16 amino acids. CDR3 sequence (DNA): TGTGCCAGCAGCTTTTTCTCGCTCCGTAGAAACTACGAGCAGTACTTC. Translated: CASSFFSLRRNYEQYF.

This clone turned up a few times. V gene TRBV15 combines with J gene TRBJ1-2; D is perhaps TRBD1 (5 bases). V shed 4 bases and J shed 6 bases, with 15 bases lying between them. The CDR3 has 14 residues. The germline gives CDR1 LNHNV, CDR2 YYDKDF (reference sequence). CDR3 sequence reads: CATSTRQSGHGYTF. The CDR3 nucleotides are TGTGCCACCAGCACAAGACAGTCCGGCCATGGCTACACCTTC.

The V and J genes are TRBV28 and TRBJ1-2; maybe TRBD1 (5 bases). The CDR3 extends over 14 amino acids. V was shortened by 4 bases and J by 6 bases, with 15 bases between the two germline ends. Germline lookup yields CDR1 MDHEN and CDR2 SYDVKM. CDR3: CASSSTWGGNGYTF. CDR3 sequence (DNA): TGTGCCAGCAGTTCAACTTGGGGGGGTAATGGCTACACCTTC.

This clone was seen only a few times. V is TRBV19 and J is TRBJ2-5, with D unclear. The germline V and J ends were trimmed by 5 bases and 4 bases, with 8 bases remaining between them. The germline CDR1 and CDR2 sequences are LNHDA and SQIVND (reference sequence). The CDR3 is 12 amino acids. For the CDR3, the DNA is TGTGCCAGTAGTTGGGGTGGAGAGACCCAGTACTTC. As protein: CASSWGGETQYF.

The gene calls are TRBV29-1 and TRBJ1-2; 8 positions match TRBD1. The CDR3 sequence is 11 residues long. The trim removed 6 bases at V and 7 bases at J, leaving 4 bases unmatched. The germline gives CDR1 SQVTM, CDR2 ANQGSEA. The CDR3 coding sequence is TGCAGCGTGGACAGGGAGGGTGGCTACACCTTC. Amino acid sequence: CSVDREGGYTF.

This chain connects TRBV5-1 to TRBJ1-1, with 9 nucleotides matching TRBD1. The CDR3 consists of 15 residues. Trimming at V came to 1 base and at J to 6 bases, leaving 7 bases not matched to a gene. Germline V gene sequence: CDR1 SGHRS, CDR2 YFSETQ. The CDR3 DNA follows: TGCGCCAGCAGCTTGAGGACAGGGGATAGCGCTGAAGCTTTCTTT. Amino acid sequence: CASSLRTGDSAEAFF.

With regard to this clone: One end of the junction fails to match germline, which may point to a read error. The CDR3 DNA is TGTGCCATCAGGGGCGGGTCACCGAACGCTGAAGCTTTCTTT. Its translation is CAIRGGSPNAEAFF. V gene TRBV10-3 combines with J gene TRBJ1-1; the D is unclear. The CDR3 has 14 amino acids. The germline CDR1 and CDR2 sequences are ENHRY and SYGVKD.

The V gene is TRBV4-2, the J gene TRBJ1-3; D unresolved. This CDR3 spans 16 amino acids. V lost 1 base and J lost 2, with 12 bases in between. Germline V gene sequence: CDR1 LGHNA, CDR2 YNFKEQ. The CDR3 nucleotides read TGTGCCAGCAGCCAAGTAACCCCTACCCCTGGAAACACCATATATTTT. It is translated as CASSQVTPTPGNTIYF.

This chain links TRBV11-2 with TRBJ2-1; 7 bases match TRBD2. V was clipped by 2 bases and J by 6 bases; unmatched bases: 7. Per the germline V gene, CDR1 is SGHAT and CDR2 is FQNNGV. The CDR3 loop spans 15 amino acids. The CDR3, as DNA: TGTGCCAGCAGCTTATACCCGACTAGCAGCAATGAGCAGTTCTTC. Amino acid sequence: CASSLYPTSSNEQFF. The variable domain in full, with the rest retrieved from reference TRBV11-2 and TRBJ2-1, is EAGVAQSPRYKIIEKRQSVAFWCNPISGHATLYWYQQILGQGPKLLIQFQNNGVVDDSQLPKDRFSAERLKGVDSTLKIQPAKLEDSAVYLCASSLYPTSSNEQFFGPGTRLTVL.

This chain joins TRBV19 and TRBJ1-1; D is unresolved. The germline gives CDR1 LNHDA, CDR2 SQIVND (reference sequence). V lost 6 bases, J lost 11 bases, and 19 bases lay in between. This CDR3 comprises 13 residues. The CDR3 here is CASSRPTPEGAFF. CDR3 DNA sequence: TGTGCCAGTAGCCGTCCGACTCCCGAGGGTGCTTTCTTT.

The chain combines TRBV30 with TRBJ2-6; no clear D. V was pared by 8 bases and J by 5 bases, with 28 bases between. In germline, CDR1 is GTSNPN, CDR2 SVGIG (reference sequence). The CDR3 has 18 amino acids. CDR3 in amino acids: CALGGWHNGRMRANVLTF. The CDR3 nucleotides read TGTGCCCTGGGTGGGTGGCACAACGGACGGATGCGGGCCAACGTCCTGACTTTC.

V gene TRBV5-6 combines with J gene TRBJ2-3; 7 nucleotides match TRBD1. This CDR3 has 15 amino acids. After removal of 5 bases from V and 1 base from J, the junction contained 7 bases not matched to a gene. Germline V gene sequence: CDR1 SGHDT, CDR2 YYEEEE. As DNA, the CDR3 is TGTGCCAGCAGTCCGGACAGGCCGGGCACAGATACGCAGTATTTT. Encoded protein: CASSPDRPGTDTQYF.

The chain employs TRBV30 and TRBJ1-1; D remains ambiguous. CDR1 GTSNPN and CDR2 SVGIG come from the germline V gene (reference sequence). Trimming took 0 bases from V and 5 from J, leaving 10 bases between them. The CDR3 runs 13 residues. The CDR3 reads CAWSVLLGTEAFF. The CDR3 DNA sequence: TGTGCCTGGAGTGTACTATTGGGAACTGAAGCTTTCTTT.

The gene calls are TRBV7-9 and TRBJ2-2; a weak D match, TRBD1 (6 bases). The CDR3 sequence is 14 residues long. Germline CDR1 and CDR2: SEHNR and FQNEAQ (reference sequence). V was clipped by 5 bases and J by 7 bases, with 14 bases between them. Written as DNA, the CDR3 is TGTGCCAGCAGCCCCATGGGGGCATTCGGGGAGCTGTTTTTT. It translates to CASSPMGAFGELFF. Variable domain in full (rest from reference TRBV7-9 and TRBJ2-2): DTGVSQNPRHKITKRGQNVTFRCDPISEHNRLYWYRQTLGQGPEFLTYFQNEAQLEKSRLLSDRFSAERPKGSFSTLEIQRTEQGDSAMYLCASSPMGAFGELFFGEGSRLTVL.

This chain joins TRBV5-1 and TRBJ2-5, with TRBD2 matching 11 bases. Germline trimming cut 4 bases from V and 5 bases from J; bases unmatched to any gene: 16. Germline assignment: CDR1 SGHRS and CDR2 YFSETQ. The CDR3 length is 18 residues. CDR3 sequence: CASSRQGLAEILGETQYF. In DNA, the CDR3 is TGCGCCAGCAGCAGGCAGGGACTAGCGGAAATCTTGGGGGAGACCCAGTACTTC.

The chain employs TRBV6-4 and TRBJ1-2, with a weak D call TRBD1 (6 bases). The V gene's germline CDR1 is MRHNA and CDR2 SNTAGT. Trimming took off 6 bases at V and 7 bases at J, with 12 bases between the two ends. The CDR3 is made up of 12 amino acids. Written as DNA, the CDR3 is TGTGCCAGCAGGACAGGCTCGCGTGGCTACACCTTC. It specifies CASRTGSRGYTF.

V and J are TRBV6-5 and TRBJ1-1; a possible D gene is TRBD1 (6 bases). This CDR3 has 15 residues. The V end lost 2 bases, the J end lost 3 bases, and 13 bases lay between the germline ends. Germline CDR1 is MNHEY and CDR2 is SVGAGI. This CDR3 reads CASSYADRGDTEAFF. Written as DNA, the CDR3 is TGTGCCAGCAGTTACGCGGACAGAGGTGACACTGAAGCTTTCTTT.

This rearrangement joins TRBV5-4 to TRBJ1-6, with unresolved D. Germline V gene lookup returns CDR1 SGHNT and CDR2 YYREEE (reference sequence). This CDR3 is 14 amino acids long. Trimming shortened V by 0 bases and J by 10 bases, and 11 bases separated the two germline ends. Here the CDR3 DNA reads TGTGCCAGCAGCTTGGCCATGGACTCCTCACCCCTCCACTTT. This sequence encodes CASSLAMDSSPLHF.